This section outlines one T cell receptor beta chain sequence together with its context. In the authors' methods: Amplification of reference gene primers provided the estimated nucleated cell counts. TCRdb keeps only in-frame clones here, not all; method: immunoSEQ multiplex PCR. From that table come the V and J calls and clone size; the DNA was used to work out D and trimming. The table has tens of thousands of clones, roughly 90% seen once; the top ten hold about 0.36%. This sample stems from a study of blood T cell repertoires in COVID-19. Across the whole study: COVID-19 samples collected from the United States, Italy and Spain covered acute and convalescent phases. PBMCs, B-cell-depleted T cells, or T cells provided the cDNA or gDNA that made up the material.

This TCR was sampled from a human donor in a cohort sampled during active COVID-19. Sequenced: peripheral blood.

This chain's CDR3 is CASSIGSGANVLTF. In nucleotides, the CDR3 is TGTGCCAGTAGTATCGGCTCTGGGGCCAACGTCCTGACTTTC. This chain links TRBV19 with TRBJ2-6; D call uncertain. Per germline, CDR1 LNHDA and CDR2 SQIVND (reference sequence). This CDR3 has 14 residues. Trimming left V 3 bases short and J 0 bases short, with 3 bases between.